The 11 T cell receptor beta chains given below trace back to one sample, sequenced in a study of blood T cell repertoires in COVID-19. The table came from immunoSEQ multiplex PCR; TCRdb's copy has only in-frame clones and leaves some out. The sample includes approximately 110,000 clones, approximately 79% of them seen just once. The sequenced material came from peripheral blood. The origin of the receptors is a man between 65 and 85 years old with active or convalescent COVID-19.

This chain joins TRBV12-3 or TRBV12-4 and TRBJ1-1; D gene uncertain. Trimming cost V 3 bases and J 0 bases, with 5 bases left between them. This CDR3 region has 13 residues. The CDR3 region has the DNA TGTGCCAGCAGTTTCAGTATGAACACTGAAGCTTTCTTT. This gives the protein CASSFSMNTEAFF.

This clone was seen just once. The chain joins TRBV28 to TRBJ1-4; D might be TRBD1 (5 bases). From germline, CDR1 is MDHEN and CDR2 SYDVKM. CDR3 length: 15 residues. The V end was cut by 5 bases, the J end by 2 bases, with 12 bases between. The CDR3 DNA follows: TGTGCCAGCAGTGCCCCGGACACGACTAATGAAAAACTGTTTTTT. Translated: CASSAPDTTNEKLFF.

The chain couples TRBV2 to TRBJ1-2; D is uncertain. The CDR3 contains 12 residues. Trimming removed 4 bases at V and 8 bases at J, with 11 bases between. The germline V gene has CDR1 SNHLY and CDR2 FYNNEI. CDR3 loop: CASSVGGKGYTF. The CDR3 bases are TGTGCCAGCAGTGTAGGAGGGAAAGGCTACACCTTC. The full variable domain, completed using reference TRBV2 and TRBJ1-2, is EPEVTQTPSHQVTQMGQEVILRCVPISNHLYFYWYRQILGQKVEFLVSFYNNEISEKSEIFDDQFSVERPDGSNFTLKIRSTKLEDSAMYFCASSVGGKGYTFGSGTRLTVV.

V and J are TRBV6-9 and TRBJ1-6; perhaps TRBD1 as D (5 bases). Germline lookup yields CDR1 MNHGY and CDR2 SVAAGI. This CDR3 has 11 residues. Trimming pared 6 bases from V and 9 bases from J, leaving 6 bases between. The CDR3 DNA follows: TGTGCCAGCAGGGGGCTTTCACCCCTCCACTTT. Translated: CASRGLSPLHF.

The chain recombines TRBV23-1 with TRBJ1-4; TRBD1 might be the D (6 bases). TRBV23-1 is marked as an open reading frame, function uncertain. V lost 7 bases, J lost 1 base, and 13 bases lay in between. The CDR3 runs to 15 residues. The CDR3 sequence: CASMFTGQTNEKLFF. CDR3 DNA sequence: TGCGCCAGCATGTTTACAGGGCAAACTAATGAAAAACTGTTTTTT.

The genes are TRBV6-5 and TRBJ2-7; TRBD2 might be the D (5 bases). Trimming removed 6 bases at V and 2 bases at J, with 8 bases between. The CDR3 runs to 12 residues. Germline lookup yields CDR1 MNHEY and CDR2 SVGAGI. The CDR3 nucleotides are TGTGCCAGCAGCAGAGGGACCTACGAGCAGTACTTC. Its protein is CASSRGTYEQYF.

This rearrangement joins TRBV28 to TRBJ1-5; D might be TRBD1 (5 bases). Germline CDR1 is MDHEN and CDR2 is SYDVKM. The V gene lost 2 bases and the J gene lost 4 bases, with 15 bases spanning the gap. This CDR3 is 16 amino acids long. The CDR3 loop reads CASSLKQGALNQPQHF. The DNA of the CDR3 is TGTGCCAGCAGTTTAAAGCAGGGCGCCTTAAATCAGCCCCAGCATTTT.

By share, this clone counts as medium-sized. This rearrangement joins TRBV28 to TRBJ1-4, with D tentatively TRBD1 (6 bases). This CDR3 contains 16 residues. Per the germline V gene, CDR1 is MDHEN and CDR2 is SYDVKM. Trimming cost V 7 bases and J 10 bases, with 25 bases left between them. The CDR3 region is CASTSVGDTLKGKLFF. CDR3 bases: TGTGCCAGCACCTCGGTGGGGGACACCCTAAAGGGAAAACTGTTTTTT.

The rearrangement joins TRBV7-2 to TRBJ1-1, with 7 bases aligning to TRBD1. Germline V gene lookup returns CDR1 SGHTA and CDR2 FQGNSA. With V trimmed by 5 bases and J by 4 bases, 10 bases remained unmatched. CDR3 length equals 15 residues. CDR3 coding DNA: TGTGCCAGCAGCCCATTCCAGGGGGTAGGCACTGAAGCTTTCTTT. As protein: CASSPFQGVGTEAFF. Variable domain in full (rest from reference TRBV7-2 and TRBJ1-1): GAGVSQSPSNKVTEKGKDVELRCDPISGHTALYWYRQSLGQGLEFLIYFQGNSAPDKSGLPSDRFSAERTGGSVSTLTIQRTQQEDSAVYLCASSPFQGVGTEAFFGQGTRLTVV.

This chain connects TRBV27 to TRBJ1-6; D gene uncertain. CDR3 size: 14 residues. CDR1 and CDR2 from the germline V gene are MNHEY and SMNVEV (reference sequence). The V end lost 3 bases, the J end lost 6 bases, and 9 bases lay between the germline ends. The CDR3 is CASSFWQFNSPLHF. DNA of the CDR3: TGTGCCAGCAGTTTTTGGCAGTTTAATTCACCCCTCCACTTT.

The chain is built from TRBV19 and TRBJ2-6; TRBD1 agrees at 7 bases. The J segment lost 0 bases and the V segment lost 7 bases, leaving 6 bases of the junction unmatched. CDR3 size: 16 residues. The V gene's germline CDR1 is LNHDA and CDR2 SQIVND (reference sequence). CDR3 DNA sequence: TGTGCCAGTACCGGACAGGCGACCTCTGGGGCCAACGTCCTGACTTTC. Its protein is CASTGQATSGANVLTF.